This is a list of T cell receptor beta chains from one sample in a study of identical twins. TCRdb fed the 5' RACE reads into MiXCR, producing one record per CDR3 protein. The sample lists fewer than 250,000 distinct CDR3 sequences; approximately 6.8% were seen once. In addition, the sample was reused for a study of yellow fever vaccine responses in identical twins.

Sequencing was done on a sample of CD8+ T cells sorted from blood. The receptors were sampled from a woman aged 18 to 35 in good health. Each CDR3 is given with its conserved first and last residue. The D gene is left open where the match is weak. Expanded clones get a size class; other rows say once, few or many, or leave the size out.

V: TRBV7-9
D: NA
size: few
J: TRBJ1-6
CDR3: CASAQGGGLSPLHF
DNA: TGTGCCAGCGCACAAGGCGGGGGGCTCTCACCCCTCCACTTT

V: TRBV7-8
D: NA
size: NA
J: TRBJ2-1
CDR3: CASSPSSAGLNEQFF
DNA: TGTGCCAGCAGCCCATCTTCGGCTGGTTTAAATGAGCAGTTCTTC

V: TRBV6-1
D: NA
size: many
J: TRBJ2-3
CDR3: CASSQNFPDTQYF
DNA: TGTGCCAGCAGTCAAAATTTCCCAGATACGCAGTATTTT

V: TRBV15
D: NA
size: few
J: TRBJ1-1
CDR3: CATSRDKASLNTEAFF
DNA: TGTGCCACCAGCAGAGATAAGGCCAGTCTGAACACTGAAGCTTTCTTT

V: TRBV5-8
D: NA
size: many
J: TRBJ2-7
CDR3: CASSPEGDYEQYF
DNA: TGTGCCAGCAGCCCTGAGGGAGACTACGAGCAGTACTTC

V: TRBV7-9
D: NA
size: many
J: TRBJ1-6
CDR3: CASSPSMGGNSPLHF
DNA: TGTGCCAGCAGCCCTTCGATGGGGGGGAATTCACCCCTCCACTTT

V: TRBV7-6
D: NA
size: NA
J: TRBJ2-5
CDR3: CASSHNLQETQYF
DNA: TGTGCCAGCAGCCACAATTTACAGGAGACCCAGTACTTC

V: TRBV20-1
D: TRBD2
size: few
J: TRBJ2-1
CDR3: CSATWTSSYNEQFF
DNA: TGCAGTGCCACGTGGACTAGCTCCTACAATGAGCAGTTCTTC

V: TRBV6-4
D: TRBD2
size: NA
J: TRBJ2-2
CDR3: CASSEGGRDVGELFF
DNA: TGTGCCAGCAGTGAAGGCGGGAGGGATGTCGGGGAGCTGTTTTTT

V: TRBV9
D: NA
size: few
J: TRBJ1-1
CDR3: CASSASTGPYSDRVAFF
DNA: TGTGCCAGCAGCGCTTCTACTGGGCCCTATAGTGATCGGGTAGCTTTCTTT

V: TRBV5-1
D: NA
size: many
J: TRBJ2-1
CDR3: CASSFSYGIGAYNEQFF
DNA: TGCGCCAGCAGCTTTTCGTACGGTATAGGGGCCTACAATGAGCAGTTCTTC

V: TRBV10-3
D: TRBD1
size: many
J: TRBJ1-2
CDR3: CAISESPGGAYNYGYTF
DNA: TGTGCCATCAGTGAGTCGCCAGGGGGGGCGTATAACTATGGCTACACCTTC

V: TRBV4-1
D: NA
size: NA
J: TRBJ1-2
CDR3: CASSHAGDGYTF
DNA: TGCGCCAGCAGCCACGCGGGGGATGGCTACACCTTC

V: TRBV6-2/TRBV6-3
D: NA
size: NA
J: TRBJ2-7
CDR3: CASSSPFNSYEQYF
DNA: TGTGCCAGCAGTTCCCCATTTAACTCCTACGAGCAGTACTTC

V: TRBV7-9
D: NA
size: NA
J: TRBJ2-1
CDR3: CASSLQAGEQFF
DNA: TGTGCCAGCAGCTTGCAGGCGGGGGAGCAGTTCTTC

V: TRBV28
D: NA
size: few
J: TRBJ2-3
CDR3: CASSLLGSGATDTQYF
DNA: TGTGCCAGCAGTTTACTAGGGTCGGGGGCTACAGATACGCAGTATTTT

V: TRBV6-5
D: TRBD1
size: few
J: TRBJ1-1
CDR3: CASSYETGEVGTEAFF
DNA: TGTGCCAGCAGTTACGAGACAGGGGAGGTCGGCACTGAAGCTTTCTTT

V: TRBV13
D: TRBD1
size: NA
J: TRBJ2-7
CDR3: CASSRITGQGGLGDPYEQYF
DNA: TGTGCCAGCAGCCGAATTACGGGACAGGGAGGATTGGGGGACCCCTACGAGCAGTACTTC

V: TRBV12-5
D: NA
size: few
J: TRBJ2-1
CDR3: CASAGTASSYNEQFF
DNA: TGTGCTAGTGCGGGGACTGCAAGCTCCTACAATGAGCAGTTCTTC

V: TRBV13
D: NA
size: many
J: TRBJ2-3
CDR3: CAIRGRIYTDTQYF
DNA: TGTGCCATCAGGGGACGGATTTACACAGATACGCAGTATTTT

V: TRBV10-3
D: TRBD1
size: many
J: TRBJ2-5
CDR3: CAISETGTDQETQYF
DNA: TGTGCCATCAGTGAGACCGGGACAGACCAAGAGACCCAGTACTTC

V: TRBV29-1
D: NA
size: many
J: TRBJ1-2
CDR3: CSVRPGDGYTF
DNA: TGCAGCGTTCGGCCAGGGGATGGCTACACCTTC

V: TRBV29-1
D: TRBD2
size: many
J: TRBJ2-1
CDR3: CSVEIGLAGVEQFF
DNA: TGCAGCGTTGAAATCGGACTAGCGGGAGTTGAGCAGTTCTTC

V: TRBV6-5
D: TRBD1
size: few
J: TRBJ2-1
CDR3: CASSYGQGPPNEQFF
DNA: TGTGCCAGCAGTTACGGACAGGGGCCACCCAATGAGCAGTTCTTC

V: TRBV5-5
D: TRBD2
size: few
J: TRBJ2-5
CDR3: CASSSLSGRGETQYF
DNA: TGTGCCAGCAGCTCCCTTAGCGGGAGAGGAGAGACCCAGTACTTC

V: TRBV7-8
D: TRBD2
size: many
J: TRBJ2-3
CDR3: CASSSGRERAHTDTQYF
DNA: TGTGCCAGCAGCTCAGGGAGGGAGCGGGCCCACACAGATACGCAGTATTTT

V: TRBV7-8
D: TRBD2
size: many
J: TRBJ2-1
CDR3: CASSHLASGGQNEQFF
DNA: TGTGCCAGCAGCCATCTTGCCAGCGGGGGACAAAATGAGCAGTTCTTC

V: TRBV5-1
D: NA
size: NA
J: TRBJ2-7
CDR3: CASSLVALQRSYEQYF
DNA: TGCGCCAGCAGCTTGGTGGCCCTCCAACGGAGCTACGAGCAGTACTTC

V: TRBV7-6
D: NA
size: NA
J: TRBJ2-2
CDR3: CASSLAGWDNTGELFF
DNA: TGTGCCAGCAGCTTAGCGGGGTGGGACAACACCGGGGAGCTGTTTTTT

V: TRBV2
D: TRBD2
size: NA
J: TRBJ2-7
CDR3: CASSEEIRERDYEQYF
DNA: TGTGCCAGCAGTGAAGAGATCCGGGAGCGGGACTACGAGCAGTACTTC

V: TRBV5-5
D: TRBD1
size: few
J: TRBJ1-2
CDR3: CASSLIGQGAIYGYTF
DNA: TGTGCCAGCAGCCTCATTGGACAGGGGGCCATCTATGGCTACACCTTC

V: TRBV12-3/TRBV12-4
D: TRBD2
size: many
J: TRBJ2-1
CDR3: CASSASGGDRKQFF
DNA: TGTGCCAGCAGTGCAAGCGGGGGAGATAGAAAGCAGTTCTTC

V: TRBV6-1
D: TRBD1
size: few
J: TRBJ2-7
CDR3: CASSPGTGFEQYF
DNA: TGTGCCAGCAGTCCCGGGACAGGGTTCGAGCAGTACTTC

V: TRBV28
D: TRBD1
size: few
J: TRBJ1-2
CDR3: CASSSLQGALYGYTF
DNA: TGTGCCAGCAGTTCCCTACAGGGGGCTCTATATGGCTACACCTTC

V: TRBV4-1
D: NA
size: many
J: TRBJ1-5
CDR3: CASSQEGGASNQPQHF
DNA: TGCGCCAGCAGCCAAGAGGGGGGGGCGAGCAATCAGCCCCAGCATTTT

V: TRBV6-5
D: NA
size: few
J: TRBJ1-1
CDR3: CASSYNFGEVNTEAFF
DNA: TGTGCCAGCAGTTACAATTTTGGGGAGGTAAACACTGAAGCTTTCTTT

V: TRBV15
D: NA
size: NA
J: TRBJ2-7
CDR3: CATSRDRGSYEQYF
DNA: TGTGCCACCAGCAGGGATAGGGGATCCTACGAGCAGTACTTC

V: TRBV27
D: TRBD1
size: NA
J: TRBJ1-1
CDR3: CATRQGAITEAFF
DNA: TGTGCCACCAGACAGGGGGCGATCACAGAAGCTTTCTTT

V: TRBV6-5
D: NA
size: few
J: TRBJ2-7
CDR3: CASSYPGPEGEQYF
DNA: TGTGCCAGCAGTTACCCGGGACCAGAGGGCGAGCAGTACTTC

V: TRBV20-1
D: NA
size: many
J: TRBJ1-5
CDR3: CSARGYRGRNNQPQHF
DNA: TGCAGTGCTAGAGGTTATCGGGGCAGGAACAATCAGCCCCAGCATTTT

V: TRBV4-2
D: TRBD2
size: NA
J: TRBJ2-3
CDR3: CASSQGTSGATDTQYF
DNA: TGTGCCAGCAGCCAAGGGACTAGCGGGGCCACAGATACGCAGTATTTT

V: TRBV28
D: TRBD1
size: many
J: TRBJ1-5
CDR3: CASSLEQGALNQPQHF
DNA: TGTGCCAGCAGTTTAGAACAGGGGGCCCTCAATCAGCCCCAGCATTTT

V: TRBV6-5
D: NA
size: NA
J: TRBJ2-7
CDR3: CASSYASEQYF
DNA: TGTGCCAGCAGTTATGCTTCCGAGCAGTACTTC

V: TRBV29-1
D: NA
size: NA
J: TRBJ1-2
CDR3: CSVGWDGYTF
DNA: TGCAGCGTTGGTTGGGATGGCTACACCTTC

V: TRBV7-9
D: NA
size: many
J: TRBJ2-2
CDR3: CASSPSVRANTGELFF
DNA: TGTGCCAGCAGCCCTAGCGTCCGCGCGAACACCGGGGAGCTGTTTTTT

V: TRBV7-9
D: NA
size: many
J: TRBJ2-1
CDR3: CASRGPGYLGDNEQFF
DNA: TGTGCCAGCAGGGGGCCGGGCTATCTCGGGGACAATGAGCAGTTCTTC

V: TRBV7-6
D: TRBD2
size: NA
J: TRBJ2-1
CDR3: CASSSEAGPYNEQFF
DNA: TGTGCCAGCAGCTCCGAAGCGGGACCCTACAATGAGCAGTTCTTC

V: TRBV12-3/TRBV12-4
D: NA
size: many
J: TRBJ1-1
CDR3: CASSVPDSTEAFF
DNA: TGTGCCAGCAGTGTTCCAGACAGCACTGAAGCTTTCTTT

V: TRBV20-1
D: TRBD1
size: NA
J: TRBJ2-7
CDR3: CSAHEPGGLPLGEQYF
DNA: TGCAGTGCTCATGAACCAGGGGGCCTTCCTTTGGGGGAGCAGTACTTC

V: TRBV25-1
D: NA
size: NA
J: TRBJ1-2
CDR3: CASIDPRDGYTF
DNA: TGTGCCAGCATCGACCCCAGAGATGGCTACACCTTC

V: TRBV20-1
D: NA
size: NA
J: TRBJ2-7
CDR3: CSARDGLFSYEQYF
DNA: TGCAGTGCTAGAGATGGGCTCTTCTCCTACGAGCAGTACTTC